This entry lists 25 T cell receptor beta chains sequenced from one sample in a study of blood T cells in healthy people across ages. With a J-beta primer mix and a sample-barcoded 5' primer, a second PCR ran about 7 to 12 cycles. TCRdb processed the 5' RACE reads anew with MiXCR; each CDR3 protein has one entry. Of about 780,000 distinct CDR3 sequences in the sample, roughly 25% were seen once. These data were also reused for a study on T cells of mothers and their children.

The sample was blood. The receptors here all came from a boy aged 5-17 years in good health.

The chain combines TRBV19 with TRBJ1-1; D uncertain. The CDR3 runs 13 residues. In germline, CDR1 is LNHDA, CDR2 SQIVND (reference sequence). Trimming shortened V by 4 bases and J by 3 bases, and 9 bases separated the two germline ends. The CDR3 region has the DNA TGTGCCAGTAGTACCAGTAGGGACACTGAAGCTTTCTTT. Protein product: CASSTSRDTEAFF.

This chain links TRBV5-1 with TRBJ2-1; perhaps TRBD2 as D (6 bases). Germline V gene lookup returns CDR1 SGHRS and CDR2 YFSETQ. This CDR3 contains 14 residues. The V end was cut by 2 bases, the J end by 6 bases, with 12 bases between. CDR3 in amino acids: CASSFGLTFNEQFF. The CDR3 DNA reads as TGCGCCAGCAGCTTCGGACTAACCTTCAATGAGCAGTTCTTC.

This clonotype has just a few counts. The rearrangement links TRBV2 to TRBJ1-4; the D gene is possibly TRBD1 (6 bases). V dropped 5 bases and J dropped 7 bases, with 17 bases sitting between them. Germline lookup yields CDR1 SNHLY and CDR2 FYNNEI. The CDR3 totals 15 residues. CDR3 nucleotide sequence: TGTGCCAGCAGTTTCGATCAGGGGAGACGTGAAAAACTGTTTTTT. Translation: CASSFDQGRREKLFF.

The chain carries TRBV10-2 and TRBJ2-5; 7 bases are a match to TRBD2. The J call is in doubt because the DNA end fits TRBJ2-7 better. This CDR3 is built from 15 residues. CDR1 and CDR2 from the germline V gene are WSHSY and SAAADI. The CDR3 loop reads CASSDSGGSSYEQYF. The CDR3 coding sequence is TGCGCCAGCAGTGACTCCGGGGGGTCCTCCTACGAGCAGTACTTC.

CDR3 sequence reads: CASRHGTARTGELFF. The CDR3 coding sequence is TGTGCCAGCAGGCATGGGACAGCCCGGACCGGGGAGCTGTTTTTT. J is TRBJ2-2 and V is TRBV12-3 or TRBV12-4, with TRBD1 matching 7 bases. This CDR3 has 15 amino acids. The junction had 9 bases not matched to a gene; V was cut back by 6 bases and J by 5 bases.

This clonotype came up a few times. The J gene is TRBJ2-5, the V gene TRBV28; D is ambiguous. CDR1 MDHEN and CDR2 SYDVKM come from the germline V gene. This CDR3 has 16 amino acids. The V gene lost 1 base and the J gene lost 3 bases, with 15 bases spanning the gap. The CDR3 sequence: CASSLSQAWGEETQYF. CDR3 in DNA: TGTGCCAGCAGTTTATCCCAGGCGTGGGGTGAAGAGACCCAGTACTTC.

The J gene is TRBJ2-1, the V gene TRBV24-1; the D gene is possibly TRBD2 (7 bases). V was pared by 4 bases and J by 12 bases, with 15 bases between. Germline CDR1 is KGHDR and CDR2 is SFDVKD. This CDR3 has 13 residues. CDR3 nucleotide sequence: TGTGCCACCAGTGACCATCAGGGGAGGGGGCAGTTCTTC. This encodes CATSDHQGRGQFF.

To note about this clonotype: The germline gene is not matched at one end of the junction; a read error may be the cause. The chain combines TRBV9 with TRBJ2-5, with D possibly being TRBD2 (5 bases). The J call could be wrong; TRBJ2-7 is a better fit for the DNA end. This CDR3 has 13 residues. Looked up from germline, CDR1 is SGDLS and CDR2 is YYNGEE. In DNA form, the CDR3 reads TGTGTCAGCAGCGTAGAAGCGGCCTACGAGCAGTACTTC. This gives the protein CVSSVEAAYEQYF.

The CDR3 region is CASSPTQGTNYGYTF. The CDR3 DNA follows: TGCGCCAGCAGCCCTACTCAGGGGACCAACTATGGCTACACCTTC. The rearrangement links TRBV5-1 to TRBJ1-2; a possible D gene is TRBD1 (6 bases). There are 15 residues in the CDR3. Per germline, CDR1 SGHRS and CDR2 YFSETQ. Deletions cut 4 bases from V and 2 bases from J, with 15 bases between.

In this sample, this clonotype turned up a few times. This chain links TRBV5-1 with TRBJ2-7; the D is unclear. The CDR3 spans 14 residues. Trimming took off 0 bases at V and 2 bases at J, with 9 bases between the two ends. CDR1 is SGHRS and CDR2 is YFSETQ in the germline V gene. CDR3 in DNA: TGCGCCAGCAGCTTGGAAGGGCGAGCCTACGAGCAGTACTTC. It encodes CASSLEGRAYEQYF.

This clonotype was counted between two and nine times. V usage is TRBV5-1 and J usage is TRBJ2-3; 9 bases line up with TRBD2. Germline V gives CDR1 SGHRS, CDR2 YFSETQ. The CDR3 consists of 16 residues. Trimming cost V 4 bases and J 2 bases; bases outside gene matches: 8. The CDR3 loop reads CASSGVAGDITDTQYF. DNA for the CDR3: TGCGCCAGCAGCGGCGTAGCGGGGGACATCACAGATACGCAGTATTTT.

The table lists this clonotype with a few counts. The chain employs TRBV2 and TRBJ1-4; D not certain. V shed 3 bases and J shed 4 bases, with 6 bases lying between them. This CDR3 is built from 13 residues. Looked up from germline, CDR1 is SNHLY and CDR2 is FYNNEI. In DNA, the CDR3 is TGTGCCAGCAGTGACAGGTTTAATGAAAAACTGTTTTTT. Translated: CASSDRFNEKLFF.

This clonotype was found a few times. This rearrangement joins TRBV27 to TRBJ1-5, with TRBD1 matching over 7 bases. This CDR3 contains 15 residues. Losses at the gene ends were 7 bases for V and 2 bases for J; bases not matched to a gene: 8. Germline values: CDR1 MNHEY, CDR2 SMNVEV (reference sequence). The CDR3 protein is CASNTDRVGNQPQHF. The CDR3 coding sequence is TGTGCCAGCAATACTGACAGGGTGGGCAATCAGCCCCAGCATTTT.

This clonotype was detected only a few times. J is TRBJ1-6 and V is TRBV4-1, with a possible D match to TRBD1 (5 bases). V shed 3 bases and J shed 2 bases, with 14 bases lying between them. The germline CDR1 and CDR2 sequences are MGHRA and YSYEKL. This CDR3 comprises 17 residues. CDR3 DNA sequence: TGCGCCAGCAGCCATCCCCCGGGGGTCCCCTATAATTCACCCCTCCACTTT. Protein sequence: CASSHPPGVPYNSPLHF.

The table lists this clonotype with a few counts. The chain recombines TRBV29-1 with TRBJ1-1; no clear D. This CDR3 spans 13 amino acids. Trimming removed 3 bases from V and 1 base from J, with 9 bases in between. Germline V gene sequence: CDR1 SQVTM, CDR2 ANQGSEA. CDR3: CSVDGQRNTEAFF. The CDR3 region has the DNA TGCAGCGTTGACGGCCAGAGGAACACTGAAGCTTTCTTT.

Ten or more counts support this clonotype. The V gene is TRBV20-1, the J gene TRBJ2-5; TRBD2 might be the D (7 bases). This CDR3 comprises 14 residues. V shed 1 base and J shed 4 bases, with 13 bases lying between them. Per germline, CDR1 DFQATT and CDR2 SNEGSKA (reference sequence). CDR3: CSARGGGALETQYF. CDR3 in DNA: TGCAGTGCTAGAGGTGGGGGGGCATTAGAGACCCAGTACTTC.

The chain couples TRBV27 to TRBJ2-5; the match to TRBD1 covers 7 bases. Gene TRBJ2-7 matches the end of the DNA better, so the J call may be wrong. From germline, CDR1 is MNHEY and CDR2 SMNVEV (reference sequence). This CDR3 spans 14 amino acids. The CDR3, as DNA: TGTGCCAGCGGCCTCAGGGGGTCTTCCTACGAGCAGTACTTC. This translates into CASGLRGSSYEQYF.

This rearrangement joins TRBV20-1 to TRBJ1-1; TRBD1 might be the D (5 bases). Between the trimmed V and J ends, which lost 3 bases and 5 bases, there was a span of 19 bases. Germline CDR1 reads DFQATT; CDR2 reads SNEGSKA (reference sequence). The CDR3 extends over 15 amino acids. CDR3 amino acids: CSASRDSIGGTEAFF. The DNA of the CDR3 is TGCAGTGCTAGCCGGGACTCCATAGGAGGAACTGAAGCTTTCTTT.

CDR3 bases: TGTGCCAGCAGTTACGAGGGAAGAGAGACCCAGTACTTC. Protein sequence: CASSYEGRETQYF. V and J are TRBV6-2 or TRBV6-3 and TRBJ2-5; D may be TRBD2 (5 bases). Germline V gene sequence: CDR1 MNHEY, CDR2 SVGEGT. The ends were cut back, 2 bases at V and 4 bases at J, with 8 bases in the middle. The CDR3 runs 13 residues.

The chain has TRBV4-2 and TRBJ1-2; 9 nucleotides align to TRBD1. Germline V gives CDR1 LGHNA, CDR2 YNFKEQ. The ends lost 3 bases at V and 4 bases at J; junction bases unmatched: 12. The CDR3 has 17 amino acids. CDR3 loop: CASSQDFWTGAVYGYTF. The CDR3 DNA reads TGTGCCAGCAGCCAGGACTTTTGGACAGGGGCGGTCTATGGCTACACCTTC.

The genes are TRBV2 and TRBJ2-5; D may correspond to TRBD1 or TRBD2 (5 bases each). TRBJ2-7 matches the DNA end more closely, so the J call is doubtful. The germline V gene has CDR1 SNHLY and CDR2 FYNNEI. CDR3 length: 14 residues. The CDR3 sequence: CASVLGRVAYEQYF. CDR3 DNA sequence: TGTGCCAGCGTGCTGGGGCGGGTAGCCTACGAGCAGTACTTC.

V and J are TRBV6-2 or TRBV6-3 and TRBJ2-1, with D possibly matching TRBD2 (6 bases). V was cut by 7 bases and J by 6 bases, with 10 bases left in between. Germline loops: CDR1 MNHEY, CDR2 SVGEGT. The CDR3 spans 12 residues. The CDR3 coding sequence is TGTGCCAGCACCGGGGGTCCCAATGAGCAGTTCTTC. Translated, it gives CASTGGPNEQFF.

The V call is TRBV20-1, the J call TRBJ2-7, with TRBD1 as a possible D gene (5 bases). V lost 1 base and J 0 bases, leaving 10 bases between the germline ends. CDR1 is DFQATT, CDR2 SNEGSKA, per germline (reference sequence). The CDR3 is made up of 14 amino acids. The CDR3 is CSARAPGRSYEQYF. In nucleotides, the CDR3 is TGCAGTGCTAGAGCCCCAGGGCGCTCCTACGAGCAGTACTTC.

This clonotype was seen once. Compared with germline, one end of the junction differs, possibly owing to a read error. V is TRBV9 and J is TRBJ2-7; 8 bases match TRBD1. The length of the CDR3 is 12 residues. Germline CDR1 is SGDLS and CDR2 is YYNGEE. CDR3 bases: TGTGCCGGCAGCGTACAGGGGGAGCCGCAGTACTTC. As protein: CAGSVQGEPQYF.

This clonotype was recorded a few times. The chain uses TRBV4-2 and TRBJ2-5; D unresolved. Germline CDR1 and CDR2: LGHNA and YNFKEQ. The CDR3 extends over 15 amino acids. The V end lost 0 bases, the J end lost 3 bases, and 11 bases lay between the germline ends. The CDR3, as DNA: TGTGCCAGCAGCCAAGATAGAGGTCCCGAAGAGACCCAGTACTTC. It yields the protein CASSQDRGPEETQYF.